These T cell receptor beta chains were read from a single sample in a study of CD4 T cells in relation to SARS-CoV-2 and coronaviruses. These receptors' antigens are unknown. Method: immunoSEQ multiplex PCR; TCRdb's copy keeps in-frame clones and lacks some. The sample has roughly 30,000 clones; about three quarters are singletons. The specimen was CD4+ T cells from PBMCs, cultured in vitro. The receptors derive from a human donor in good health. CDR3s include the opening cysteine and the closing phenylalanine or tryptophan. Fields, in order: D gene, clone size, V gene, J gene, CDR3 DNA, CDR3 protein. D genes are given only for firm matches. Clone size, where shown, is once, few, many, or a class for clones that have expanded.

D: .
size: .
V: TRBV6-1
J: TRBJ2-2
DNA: TGTGCCAGCAGTGAACAGGGAACCGGGGAGCTGTTTTTT
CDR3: CASSEQGTGELFF

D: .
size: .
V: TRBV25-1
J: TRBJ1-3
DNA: TGTGCCAGCAGTGAGTCCAGGTTCGCTGGAAACACCATATATTTT
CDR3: CASSESRFAGNTIYF

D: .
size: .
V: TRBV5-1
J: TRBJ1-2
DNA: TGCGCCAGCAGCCCTGGAGGGCAGGGGTATGGCTACACCTTC
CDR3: CASSPGGQGYGYTF

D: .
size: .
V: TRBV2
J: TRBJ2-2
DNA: TGTGCCAGCAGTGGACAGCAACTCACCGGGGAGCTGTTTTTT
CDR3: CASSGQQLTGELFF

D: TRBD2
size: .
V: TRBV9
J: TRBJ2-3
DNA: TGTGCCAGCAGCGGGGGGGGACTAGGGAACACAGATACGCAGTATTTT
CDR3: CASSGGGLGNTDTQYF

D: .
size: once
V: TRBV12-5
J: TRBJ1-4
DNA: TGTGCTAGTGGTTTCGGTCAGGTGGGCGAAAAACTGTTTTTT
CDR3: CASGFGQVGEKLFF

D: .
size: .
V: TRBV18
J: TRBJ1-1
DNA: TGTGCCAGCTCACCACTCAGTTCTAGCACTGAAGCTTTCTTT
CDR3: CASSPLSSSTEAFF

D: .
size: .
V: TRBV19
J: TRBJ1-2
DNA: TGTGCCAGTTTAATAAACTATGGCTACACCTTC
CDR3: CASLINYGYTF

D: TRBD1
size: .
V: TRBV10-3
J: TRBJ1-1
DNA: TGTGCCATCAGTTCCGGGACAGGCAGAGAGAGGGGAGCTTTCTTT
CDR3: CAISSGTGRERGAFF

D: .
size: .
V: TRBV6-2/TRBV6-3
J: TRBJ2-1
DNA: TGTGCCAGCAGTCCCCGGGACTTTCCCTACAATGAGCAGTTCTTC
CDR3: CASSPRDFPYNEQFF

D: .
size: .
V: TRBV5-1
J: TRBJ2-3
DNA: TGCGCCAGCTCTGGGTCCCTTCACACAGATACGCAGTATTTT
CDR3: CASSGSLHTDTQYF

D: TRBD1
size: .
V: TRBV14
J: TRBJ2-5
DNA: TGTGCCAGCAGCCCAATGGGACAGGGGGTGGCCGGCCAAGAGACCCAGTACTTC
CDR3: CASSPMGQGVAGQETQYF

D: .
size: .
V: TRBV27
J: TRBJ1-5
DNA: TGTGCCAGCAGTTCGGAGGGTGTGGGGAGCAATCAGCCCCAGCATTTT
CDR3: CASSSEGVGSNQPQHF

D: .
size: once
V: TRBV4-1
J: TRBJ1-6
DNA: TGCGCCAGCAGCCATCTAGGGGGGAGGACGCTGGATAATTCACCCCTCCACTTT
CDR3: CASSHLGGRTLDNSPLHF

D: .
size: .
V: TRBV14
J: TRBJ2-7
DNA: TGTGCCAGCAGCCAAGGAGAAGCCTGGAAGCAGTACTTC
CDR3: CASSQGEAWKQYF

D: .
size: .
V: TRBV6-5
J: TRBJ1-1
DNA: TGTGCCAGCAGTTACCACGCCGGGAGTGGCGAAGCTTTCTTT
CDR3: CASSYHAGSGEAFF